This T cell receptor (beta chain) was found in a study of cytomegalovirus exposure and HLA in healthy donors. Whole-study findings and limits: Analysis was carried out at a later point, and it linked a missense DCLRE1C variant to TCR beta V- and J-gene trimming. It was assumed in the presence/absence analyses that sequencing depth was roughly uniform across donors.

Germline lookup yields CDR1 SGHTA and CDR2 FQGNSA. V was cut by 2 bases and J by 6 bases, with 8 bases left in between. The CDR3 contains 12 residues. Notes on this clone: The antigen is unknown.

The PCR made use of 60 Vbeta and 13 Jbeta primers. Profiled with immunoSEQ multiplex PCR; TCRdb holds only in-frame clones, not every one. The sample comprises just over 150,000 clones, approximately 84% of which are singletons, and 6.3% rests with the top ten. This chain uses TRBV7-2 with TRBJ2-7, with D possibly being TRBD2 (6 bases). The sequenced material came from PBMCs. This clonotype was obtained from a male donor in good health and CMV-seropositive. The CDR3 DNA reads TGTGCCAGCAGCTTATACGGGAGCGAGCAGTACTTC. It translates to CASSLYGSEQYF.